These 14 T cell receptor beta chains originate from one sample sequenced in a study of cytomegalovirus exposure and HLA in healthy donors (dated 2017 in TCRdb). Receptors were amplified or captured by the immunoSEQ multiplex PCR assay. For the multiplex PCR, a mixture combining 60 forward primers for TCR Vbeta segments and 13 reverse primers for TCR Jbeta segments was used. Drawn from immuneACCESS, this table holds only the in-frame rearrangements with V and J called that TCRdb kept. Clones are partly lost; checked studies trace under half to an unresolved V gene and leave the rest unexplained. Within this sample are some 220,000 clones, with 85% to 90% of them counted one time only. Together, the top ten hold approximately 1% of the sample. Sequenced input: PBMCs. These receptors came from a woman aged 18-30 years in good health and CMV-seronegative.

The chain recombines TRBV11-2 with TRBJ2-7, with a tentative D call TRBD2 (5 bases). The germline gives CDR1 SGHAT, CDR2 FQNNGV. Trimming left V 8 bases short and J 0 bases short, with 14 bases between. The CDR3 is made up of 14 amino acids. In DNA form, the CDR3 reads TGTGCCAGCTCACCAGAGCGGTACTCCTACGAGCAGTACTTC. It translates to CASSPERYSYEQYF.

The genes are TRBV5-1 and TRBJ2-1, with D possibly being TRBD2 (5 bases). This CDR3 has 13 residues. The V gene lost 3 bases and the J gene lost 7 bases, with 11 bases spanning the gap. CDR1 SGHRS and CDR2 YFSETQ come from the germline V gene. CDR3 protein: CASSSDFRNEQFF. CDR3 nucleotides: TGCGCCAGCAGCTCGGACTTTAGGAATGAGCAGTTCTTC.

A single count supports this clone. CDR3: CASSETGAAYEQYF. CDR3 in DNA: TGTGCCAGCAGCGAGACAGGGGCCGCCTACGAGCAGTACTTC. The genes are TRBV7-9 and TRBJ2-7; 8 bases are shared with TRBD1. CDR3 length: 14 residues. The germline gives CDR1 SEHNR, CDR2 FQNEAQ (reference sequence). The trim removed 5 bases at V and 2 bases at J, leaving 5 bases unmatched.

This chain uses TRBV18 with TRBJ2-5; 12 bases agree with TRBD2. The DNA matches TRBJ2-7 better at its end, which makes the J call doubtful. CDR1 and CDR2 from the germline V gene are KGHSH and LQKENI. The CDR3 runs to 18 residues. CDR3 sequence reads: CASSTAVASGGAVYEQYF. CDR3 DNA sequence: TGTGCCAGCTCTACCGCGGTGGCTAGCGGGGGGGCGGTCTACGAGCAGTACTTC.

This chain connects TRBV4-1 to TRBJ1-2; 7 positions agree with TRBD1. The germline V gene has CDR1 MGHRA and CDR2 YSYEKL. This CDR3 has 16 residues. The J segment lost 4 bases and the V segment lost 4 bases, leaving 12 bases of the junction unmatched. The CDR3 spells CASSLTRVGTAYGYTF. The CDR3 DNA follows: TGCGCCAGCAGCCTTACGAGGGTGGGGACAGCCTATGGCTACACCTTC.

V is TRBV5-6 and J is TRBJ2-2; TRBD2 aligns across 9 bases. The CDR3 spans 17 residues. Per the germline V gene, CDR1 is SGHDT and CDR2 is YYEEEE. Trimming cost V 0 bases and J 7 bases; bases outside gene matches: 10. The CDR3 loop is CASSLVSGGGQGGELFF. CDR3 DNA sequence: TGTGCCAGCAGCTTGGTTAGCGGGGGTGGGCAGGGCGGGGAGCTGTTTTTT.

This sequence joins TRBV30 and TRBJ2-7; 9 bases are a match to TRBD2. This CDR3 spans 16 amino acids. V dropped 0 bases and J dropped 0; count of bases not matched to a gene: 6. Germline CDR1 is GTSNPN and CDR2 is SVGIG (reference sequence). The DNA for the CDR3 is TGTGCCTGGAGTGTACGTCGCGGGAGGGCCTCCTACGAGCAGTACTTC. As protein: CAWSVRRGRASYEQYF.

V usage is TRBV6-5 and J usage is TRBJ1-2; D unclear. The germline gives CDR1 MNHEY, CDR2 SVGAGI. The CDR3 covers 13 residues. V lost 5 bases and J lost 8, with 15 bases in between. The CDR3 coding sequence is TGTGCCAGCAGTGTTAATTTGGGGAGCGGCTACACCTTC. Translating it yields CASSVNLGSGYTF.

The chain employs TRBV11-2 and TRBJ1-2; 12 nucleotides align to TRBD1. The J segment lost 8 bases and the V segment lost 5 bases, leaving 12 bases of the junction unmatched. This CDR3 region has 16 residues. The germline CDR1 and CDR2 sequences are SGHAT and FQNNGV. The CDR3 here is CASSTHRDRGRRGYTF. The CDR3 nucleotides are TGTGCCAGCAGCACACACCGGGACAGGGGGCGTAGAGGCTACACCTTC. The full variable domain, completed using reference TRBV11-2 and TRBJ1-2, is EAGVAQSPRYKIIEKRQSVAFWCNPISGHATLYWYQQILGQGPKLLIQFQNNGVVDDSQLPKDRFSAERLKGVDSTLKIQPAKLEDSAVYLCASSTHRDRGRRGYTFGSGTRLTVV.

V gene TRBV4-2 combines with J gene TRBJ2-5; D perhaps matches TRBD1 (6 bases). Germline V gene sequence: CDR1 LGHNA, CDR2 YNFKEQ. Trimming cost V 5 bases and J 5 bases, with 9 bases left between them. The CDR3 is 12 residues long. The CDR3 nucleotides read TGTGCCAGCAGCTCAGACAGGGAGACCCAGTACTTC. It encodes CASSSDRETQYF.

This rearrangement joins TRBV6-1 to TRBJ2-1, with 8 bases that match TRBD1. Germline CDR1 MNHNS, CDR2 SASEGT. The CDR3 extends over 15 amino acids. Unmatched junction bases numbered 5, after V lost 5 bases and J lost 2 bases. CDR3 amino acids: CASSTGQGTYNEQFF. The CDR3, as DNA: TGTGCCAGCAGTACCGGACAGGGCACCTACAATGAGCAGTTCTTC.

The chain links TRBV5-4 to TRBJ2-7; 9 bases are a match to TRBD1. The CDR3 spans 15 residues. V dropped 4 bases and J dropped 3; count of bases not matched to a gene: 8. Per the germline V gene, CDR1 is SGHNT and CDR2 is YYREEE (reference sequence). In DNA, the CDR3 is TGTGCCAGCAGCCCGCCGGGGACAGGGAGCTACGAGCAGTACTTC. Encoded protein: CASSPPGTGSYEQYF.

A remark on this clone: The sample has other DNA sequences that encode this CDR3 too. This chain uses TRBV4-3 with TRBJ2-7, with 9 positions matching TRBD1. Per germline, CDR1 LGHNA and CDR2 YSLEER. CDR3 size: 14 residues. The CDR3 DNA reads TGCGCATCATCCCCGGGGACAGGGTCCTACGAGCAGTACTTC. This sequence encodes CASSPGTGSYEQYF.

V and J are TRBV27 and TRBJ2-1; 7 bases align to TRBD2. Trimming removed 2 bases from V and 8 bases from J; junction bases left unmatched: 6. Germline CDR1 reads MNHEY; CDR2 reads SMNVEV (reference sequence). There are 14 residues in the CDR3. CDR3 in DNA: TGTGCCAGCAGTTTAACGGGAGGCTTCCATGAGCAGTTCTTC. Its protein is CASSLTGGFHEQFF.